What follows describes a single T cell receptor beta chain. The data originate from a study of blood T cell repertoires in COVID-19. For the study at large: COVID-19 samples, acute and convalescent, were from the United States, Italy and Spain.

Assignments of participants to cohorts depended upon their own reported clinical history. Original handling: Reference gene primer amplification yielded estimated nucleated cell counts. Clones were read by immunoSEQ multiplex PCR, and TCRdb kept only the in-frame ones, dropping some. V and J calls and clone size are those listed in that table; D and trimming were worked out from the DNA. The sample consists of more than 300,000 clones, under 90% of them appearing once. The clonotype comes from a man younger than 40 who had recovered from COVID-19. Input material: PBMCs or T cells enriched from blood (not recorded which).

This chain's CDR3 is CASSYVGVSTGNTIYF. The CDR3 coding sequence is TGTGCCAGCAGTTATGTGGGCGTTTCCACTGGAAACACCATATATTTT. The V gene is TRBV14, the J gene TRBJ1-3; D ambiguous. V was pared by 6 bases and J by 2 bases, with 17 bases between. Per the germline V gene, CDR1 is SGHDN and CDR2 is FVKESK. There are 16 residues in the CDR3. Variable domain in full (rest from reference TRBV14 and TRBJ1-3): EAGVTQFPSHSVIEKGQTVTLRCDPISGHDNLYWYRRVMGKEIKFLLHFVKESKQDESGMPNNRFLAERTGGTYSTLKVQPAELEDSGVYFCASSYVGVSTGNTIYFGEGSWLTVV.